This TCR beta chain was sequenced during a study of blood T cell repertoires in COVID-19. Study at large: Sites across the United States, Italy and Spain contributed samples from acute and convalescent COVID-19.

CDR1 is SQVTM, CDR2 ANQGSEA, per germline. V was clipped by 6 bases and J by 4 bases, with 15 bases between them. The CDR3 is 13 amino acids. Produced via immunoSEQ multiplex PCR; TCRdb's table is partial and in-frame only. The table records 150,000 to 200,000 clones, approximately 93% of them present only once. This receptor was obtained from a woman aged 60-75 years with COVID-19, enrolled during active disease. The sequencing input was peripheral blood. The rearrangement uses TRBV29-1 and TRBJ1-1; possible D gene TRBD1, 6 bases. CDR3 sequence (DNA): TGCAGCGTCCTAGGAACAGGGTTCACTGAAGCTTTCTTT. Its protein is CSVLGTGFTEAFF.